The clone carrying this T cell receptor (beta chain) turned up a few times. The data belong to a study of naive and memory T cell subsets. TCR cDNA received a 3' ligated oligonucleotide that carried a UMI. Four PCR rounds used nested alpha and beta constant region primers plus the SP2 primer. One entry per CDR3 protein, called by TCRdb with MiXCR from the 5' RACE reads. The table shows about 60,000 distinct CDR3 sequences, with around 8% occurring only once. Looked up from germline, CDR1 is LNHDA and CDR2 is SQIVND (reference sequence). V was pared by 4 bases and J by 12 bases, with 6 bases of the junction left unmatched. This CDR3 spans 15 amino acids.

The TCR sequence derives from a female donor in good health. The V gene is TRBV19, the J gene TRBJ2-1; 16 bases line up with TRBD2. Written as DNA, the CDR3 is TGTGCCAGTAGTACGGGGACTAGCGGGAGGGCCGGGCAGTTCTTC. Its translation is CASSTGTSGRAGQFF.